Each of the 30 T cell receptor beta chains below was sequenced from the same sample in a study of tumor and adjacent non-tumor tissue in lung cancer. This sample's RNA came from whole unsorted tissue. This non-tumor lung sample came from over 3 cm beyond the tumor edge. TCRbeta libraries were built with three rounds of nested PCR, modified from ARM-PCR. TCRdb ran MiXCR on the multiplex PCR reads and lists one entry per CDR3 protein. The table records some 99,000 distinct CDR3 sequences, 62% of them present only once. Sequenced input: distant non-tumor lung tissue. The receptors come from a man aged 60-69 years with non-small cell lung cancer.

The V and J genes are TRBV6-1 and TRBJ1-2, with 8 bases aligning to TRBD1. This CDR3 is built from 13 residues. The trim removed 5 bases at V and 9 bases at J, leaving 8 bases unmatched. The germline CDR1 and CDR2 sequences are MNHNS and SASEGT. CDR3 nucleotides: TGTGCCAGCAGTCCCGGGACAGGCAATTGCTACACCTTC. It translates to CASSPGTGNCYTF.

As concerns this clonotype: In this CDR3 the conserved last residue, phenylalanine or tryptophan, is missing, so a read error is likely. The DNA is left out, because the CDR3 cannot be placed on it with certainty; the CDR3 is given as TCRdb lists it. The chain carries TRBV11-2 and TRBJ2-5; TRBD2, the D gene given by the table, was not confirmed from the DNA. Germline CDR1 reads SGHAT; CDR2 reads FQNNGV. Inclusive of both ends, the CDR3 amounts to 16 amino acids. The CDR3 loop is CANSPRTSGVGETRYL.

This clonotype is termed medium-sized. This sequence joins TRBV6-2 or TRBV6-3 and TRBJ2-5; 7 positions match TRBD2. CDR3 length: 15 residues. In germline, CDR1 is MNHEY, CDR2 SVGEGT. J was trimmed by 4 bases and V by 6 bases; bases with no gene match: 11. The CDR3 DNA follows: TGTGCCAGCAGAGCGGCGCGGGAGTCGCGAGAGACCCAGTACTTC. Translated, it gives CASRAARESRETQYF.

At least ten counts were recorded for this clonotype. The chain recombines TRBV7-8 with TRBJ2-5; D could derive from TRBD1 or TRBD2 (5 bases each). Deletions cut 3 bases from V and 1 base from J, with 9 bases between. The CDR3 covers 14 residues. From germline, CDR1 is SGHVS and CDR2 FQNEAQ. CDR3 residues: CASSFGAVQETQYF. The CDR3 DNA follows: TGTGCCAGCAGCTTCGGGGCGGTCCAAGAGACCCAGTACTTC.

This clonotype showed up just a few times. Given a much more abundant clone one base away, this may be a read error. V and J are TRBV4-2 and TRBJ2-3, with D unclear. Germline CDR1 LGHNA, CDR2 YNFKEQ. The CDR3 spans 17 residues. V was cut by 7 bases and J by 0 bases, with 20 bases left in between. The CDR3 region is CASMEGPLGTSTDTQYF. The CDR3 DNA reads TGTGCCAGCATGGAAGGCCCCCTGGGCACTAGCACAGATACGCAGTATTTT.

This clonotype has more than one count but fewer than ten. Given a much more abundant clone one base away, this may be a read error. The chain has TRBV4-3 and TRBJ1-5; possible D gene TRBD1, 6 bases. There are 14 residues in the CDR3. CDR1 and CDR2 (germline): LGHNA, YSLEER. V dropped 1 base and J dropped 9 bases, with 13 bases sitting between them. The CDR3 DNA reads TGCGCCAGCAGCCAAGGGACAGCTGATCCGCCCCAGCATTTT. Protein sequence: CASSQGTADPPQHF.

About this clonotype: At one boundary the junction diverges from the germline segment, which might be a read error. The CDR3 sequence is CVSSSGQGASSPLHF. CDR3 in DNA: TGTGTCAGCAGCTCTGGACAGGGGGCGTCTTCACCCCTCCACTTT. The V gene is TRBV5-6, the J gene TRBJ1-6, with TRBD1 matching over 11 bases. CDR3 length: 15 amino acids. The germline gives CDR1 SGHDT, CDR2 YYEEEE.

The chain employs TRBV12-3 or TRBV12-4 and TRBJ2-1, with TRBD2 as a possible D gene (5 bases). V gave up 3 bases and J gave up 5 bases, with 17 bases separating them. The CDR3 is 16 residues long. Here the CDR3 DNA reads TGTGCCAGCAGTTTTCTGAGGTCGCGGAGGCACAATGAGCAGTTCTTC. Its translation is CASSFLRSRRHNEQFF.

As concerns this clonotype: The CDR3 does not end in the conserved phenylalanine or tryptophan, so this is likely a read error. The CDR3 loop reads CANCRQGERPQHL. The DNA for the CDR3 is TGTGCCAACTGCAGACAGGGGGAGCGGCCCCAGCATTTA. The chain uses TRBV6-6 and TRBJ1-5, with TRBD1 matching 9 bases. The V gene's germline CDR1 is MNHNY and CDR2 SVGAGI (reference sequence). CDR3 length: 13 amino acids. With V trimmed by 10 bases and J by 9 bases, 10 bases remained unmatched.

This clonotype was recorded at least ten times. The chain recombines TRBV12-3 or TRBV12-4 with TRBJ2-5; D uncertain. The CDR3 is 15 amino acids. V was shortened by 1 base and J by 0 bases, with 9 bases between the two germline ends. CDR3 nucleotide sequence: TGTGCCAGCAGTTTAGGGGTAGGGAACCAAGAGACCCAGTACTTC. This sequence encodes CASSLGVGNQETQYF.

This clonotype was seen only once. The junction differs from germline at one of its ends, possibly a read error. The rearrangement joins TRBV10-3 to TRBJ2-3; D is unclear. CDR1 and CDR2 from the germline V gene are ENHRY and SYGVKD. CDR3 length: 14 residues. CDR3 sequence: CAISVGRSTDTQYF. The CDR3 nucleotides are TGTGCCATCAGTGTTGGACGGAGCACAGATACACAGTATTTT.

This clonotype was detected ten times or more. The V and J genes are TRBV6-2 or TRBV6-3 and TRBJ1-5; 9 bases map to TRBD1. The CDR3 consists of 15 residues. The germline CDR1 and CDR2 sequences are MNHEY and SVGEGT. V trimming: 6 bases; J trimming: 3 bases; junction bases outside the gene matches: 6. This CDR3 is CASRDRDRVNQPQHF. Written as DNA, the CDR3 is TGTGCCAGCAGGGACCGGGACAGGGTCAATCAGCCCCAGCATTTT.

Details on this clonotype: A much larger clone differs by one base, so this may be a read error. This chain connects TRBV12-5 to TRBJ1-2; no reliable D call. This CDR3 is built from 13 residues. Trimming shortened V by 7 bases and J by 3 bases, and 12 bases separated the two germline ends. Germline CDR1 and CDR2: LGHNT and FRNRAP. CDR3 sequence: CASAMDGDYGYTF. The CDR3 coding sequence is TGTGCTAGTGCTATGGACGGAGACTATGGCTACACCTTC.

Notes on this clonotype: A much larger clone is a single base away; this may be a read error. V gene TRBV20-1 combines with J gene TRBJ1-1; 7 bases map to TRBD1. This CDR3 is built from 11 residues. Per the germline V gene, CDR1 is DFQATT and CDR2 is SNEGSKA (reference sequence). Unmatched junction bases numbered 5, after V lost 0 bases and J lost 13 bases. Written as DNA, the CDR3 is TGCAGTGCTAGAGATCACAGGGGTGTTTTCTTT. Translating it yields CSARDHRGVFF.

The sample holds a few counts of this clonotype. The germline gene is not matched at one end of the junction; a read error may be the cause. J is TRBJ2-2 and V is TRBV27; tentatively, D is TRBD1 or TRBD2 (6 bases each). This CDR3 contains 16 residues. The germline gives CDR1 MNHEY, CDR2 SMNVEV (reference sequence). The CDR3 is CASSLGGMANTGELFF. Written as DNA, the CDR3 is TGTGCTAGCAGTTTAGGGGGGATGGCGAACACCGGGGAGCTGTTTTTT.

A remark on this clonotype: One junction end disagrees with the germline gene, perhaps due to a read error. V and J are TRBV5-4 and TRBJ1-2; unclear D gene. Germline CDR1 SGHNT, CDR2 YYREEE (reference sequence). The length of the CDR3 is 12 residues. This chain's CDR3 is CASSFPDYGYTF. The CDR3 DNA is TGTGCCAGCAGCTTTCCGGACTATGGCTACACCTTT.

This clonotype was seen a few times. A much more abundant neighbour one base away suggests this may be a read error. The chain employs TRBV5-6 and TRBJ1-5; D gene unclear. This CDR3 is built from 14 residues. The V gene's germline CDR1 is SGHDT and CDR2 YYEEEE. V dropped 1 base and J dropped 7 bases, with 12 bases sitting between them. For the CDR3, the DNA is TGTGCCAGCAGCTTGTCAAGGGTAGGGCAGCCCCAGCATTTT. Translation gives CASSLSRVGQPQHF.

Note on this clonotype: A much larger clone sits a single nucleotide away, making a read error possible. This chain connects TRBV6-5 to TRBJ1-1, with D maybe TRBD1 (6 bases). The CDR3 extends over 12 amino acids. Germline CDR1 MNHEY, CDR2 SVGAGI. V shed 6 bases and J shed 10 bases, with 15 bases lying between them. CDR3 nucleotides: TGTGCCAGCAGCCTCCGCCAGGGGATAGCTTTCTTT. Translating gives CASSLRQGIAFF.

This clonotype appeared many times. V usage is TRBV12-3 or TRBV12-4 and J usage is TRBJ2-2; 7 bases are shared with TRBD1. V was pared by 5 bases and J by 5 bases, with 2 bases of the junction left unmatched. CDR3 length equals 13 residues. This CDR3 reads CASSQQGTGELFF. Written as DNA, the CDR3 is TGTGCCAGCAGTCAACAGGGGACCGGGGAGCTGTTTTTT.

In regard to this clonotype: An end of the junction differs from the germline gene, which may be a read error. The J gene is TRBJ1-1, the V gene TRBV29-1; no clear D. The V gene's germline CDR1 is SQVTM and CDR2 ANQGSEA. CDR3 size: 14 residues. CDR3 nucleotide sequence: TGCGGCGATGAAAAACCGACGGAGAACGCTGAAGCTTTCTTT. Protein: CGDEKPTENAEAFF.

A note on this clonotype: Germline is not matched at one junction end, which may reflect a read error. CDR3 loop: CANSLRVGYEQYF. The CDR3 DNA is TGTGCCAACAGCTTGAGAGTGGGATACGAGCAGTACTTC. The V gene is TRBV5-4, the J gene TRBJ2-7; D is uncertain. This CDR3 has 13 amino acids. CDR1 and CDR2 from the germline V gene are SGHNT and YYREEE (reference sequence).

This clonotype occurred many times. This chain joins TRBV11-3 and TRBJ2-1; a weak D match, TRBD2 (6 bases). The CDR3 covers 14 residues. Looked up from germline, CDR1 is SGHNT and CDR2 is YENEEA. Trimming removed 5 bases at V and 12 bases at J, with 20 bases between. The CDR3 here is CASSRGLAPDGQFF. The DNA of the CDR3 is TGTGCCAGCAGCCGGGGACTTGCGCCGGATGGGCAGTTCTTC.

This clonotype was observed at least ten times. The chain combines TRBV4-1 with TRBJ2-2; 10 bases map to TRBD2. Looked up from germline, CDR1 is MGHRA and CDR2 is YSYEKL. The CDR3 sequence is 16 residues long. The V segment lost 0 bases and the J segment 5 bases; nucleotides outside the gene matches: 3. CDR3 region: CASSQEASGSTGELFF. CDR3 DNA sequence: TGCGCCAGCAGCCAAGAGGCTAGCGGGAGTACCGGGGAGCTGTTTTTT.

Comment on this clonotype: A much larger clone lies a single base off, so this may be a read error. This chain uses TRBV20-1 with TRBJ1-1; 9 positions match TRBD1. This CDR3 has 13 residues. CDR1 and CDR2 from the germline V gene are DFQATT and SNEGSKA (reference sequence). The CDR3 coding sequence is TGCAGTGCTGGGACAGGGAGGAACACTGAAGTTTTCTTT. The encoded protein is CSAGTGRNTEVFF.

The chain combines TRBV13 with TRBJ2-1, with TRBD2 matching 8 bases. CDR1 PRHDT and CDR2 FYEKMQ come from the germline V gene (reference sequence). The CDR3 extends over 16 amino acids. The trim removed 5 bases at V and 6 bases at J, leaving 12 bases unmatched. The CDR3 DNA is TGTGCCAGCAGCCCACCGCTAACGGGAGGGCCCAATGAGCAGTTCTTC. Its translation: CASSPPLTGGPNEQFF.

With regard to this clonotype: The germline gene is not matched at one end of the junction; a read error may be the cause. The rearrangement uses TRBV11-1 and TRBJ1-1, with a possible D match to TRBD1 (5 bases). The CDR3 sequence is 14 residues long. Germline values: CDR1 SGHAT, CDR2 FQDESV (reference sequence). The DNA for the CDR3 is TGTGCTAGCAGCTTACAGGCGGGCGAGACTGAAGCTTTCTTT. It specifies CASSLQAGETEAFF. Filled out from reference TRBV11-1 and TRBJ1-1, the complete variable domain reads EAEVAQSPRYKITEKSQAVAFWCDPISGHATLYWYRQILGQGPELLVQFQDESVVDDSQLPKDRFSAERLKGVDSTLKIQPAELGDSAMYLCASSLQAGETEAFFGQGTRLTVV.

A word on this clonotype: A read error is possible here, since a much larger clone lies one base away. In nucleotides, the CDR3 is TGTGCCAGCAGTTTCTCCAGCCGGGAGCAGTACTTC. Residues: CASSFSSREQYF. This chain joins TRBV28 and TRBJ2-7; no firm D call. Trimming shortened V by 3 bases and J by 7 bases, and 10 bases separated the two germline ends. CDR3 length equals 12 residues. In germline, CDR1 is MDHEN, CDR2 SYDVKM.

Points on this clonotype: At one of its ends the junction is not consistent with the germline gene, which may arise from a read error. CDR3 region: CASWVGLFNPPLHF. The CDR3 nucleotides read TGTGCCAGCTGGGTCGGACTGTTTAATCCACCCCTCCACTTT. The J gene is TRBJ1-6, the V gene TRBV12-3 or TRBV12-4, with no clear D. The CDR3 sequence is 14 residues long.

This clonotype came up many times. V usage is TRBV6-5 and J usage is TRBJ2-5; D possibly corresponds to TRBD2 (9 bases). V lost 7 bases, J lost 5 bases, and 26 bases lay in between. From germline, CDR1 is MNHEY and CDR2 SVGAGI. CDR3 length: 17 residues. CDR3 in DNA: TGTGCCAGCACCAGGACAGGGATCAGACTAGCGGCTGAGACCCAGTACTTC. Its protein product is CASTRTGIRLAAETQYF.

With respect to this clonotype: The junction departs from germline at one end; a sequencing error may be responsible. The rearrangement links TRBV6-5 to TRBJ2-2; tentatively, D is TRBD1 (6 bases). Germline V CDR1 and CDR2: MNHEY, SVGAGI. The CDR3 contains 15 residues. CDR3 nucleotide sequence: TGTGCTAGCAGCGACAGGTTCACTAACATCGGGGAGCTGTTTTTT. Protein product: CASSDRFTNIGELFF.